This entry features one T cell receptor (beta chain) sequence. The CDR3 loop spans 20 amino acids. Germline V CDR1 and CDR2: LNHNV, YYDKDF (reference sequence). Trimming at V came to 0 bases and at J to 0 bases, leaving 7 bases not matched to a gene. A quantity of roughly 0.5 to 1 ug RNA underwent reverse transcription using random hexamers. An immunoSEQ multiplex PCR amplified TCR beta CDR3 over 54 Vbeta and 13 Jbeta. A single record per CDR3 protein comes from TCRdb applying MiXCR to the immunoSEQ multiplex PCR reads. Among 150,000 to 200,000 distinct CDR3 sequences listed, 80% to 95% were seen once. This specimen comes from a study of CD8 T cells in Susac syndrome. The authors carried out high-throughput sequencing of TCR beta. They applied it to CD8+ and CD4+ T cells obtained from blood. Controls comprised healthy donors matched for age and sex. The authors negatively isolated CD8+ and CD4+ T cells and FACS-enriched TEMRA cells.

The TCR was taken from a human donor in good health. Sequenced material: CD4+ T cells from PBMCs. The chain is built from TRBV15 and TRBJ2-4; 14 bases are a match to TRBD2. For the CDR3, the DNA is TGTGCCACCAGCAGAGATCGGGGACTAGCGGGGGCGGAAGCCAAAAACATTCAGTACTTC. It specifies CATSRDRGLAGAEAKNIQYF.